One and the same sample provided the 29 T cell receptor beta chains below, sequenced in a study of OX40 agonist ivuxolimab in advanced cancers. Sequencing used immunoSEQ multiplex PCR; TCRdb keeps in-frame clones, though not all of them. Of some 10,000 clones in the sample, less than 85% were seen once. Sequencing was performed on CD4+ or CD8+ T cells sorted from blood, taken in a trial of the OX40 agonist ivuxolimab. The source of these receptors is an adult with an advanced solid tumor such as melanoma, head and neck, liver or kidney cancer.

In nucleotides, the CDR3 is TGTGCCACCACACAGGGGGCCACAGATACGCAGTATTTT. It specifies CATTQGATDTQYF. The chain couples TRBV6-5 to TRBJ2-3; 9 bases map to TRBD1. With V trimmed by 10 bases and J by 2 bases, 4 bases remained unmatched. CDR3 size: 13 residues. The germline CDR1 and CDR2 sequences are MNHEY and SVGAGI.

The chain links TRBV9 to TRBJ2-5; the match to TRBD2 covers 8 bases. The J segment lost 2 bases and the V segment lost 2 bases, leaving 5 bases of the junction unmatched. The length of the CDR3 is 15 residues. CDR1 SGDLS and CDR2 YYNGEE come from the germline V gene. Here the CDR3 DNA reads TGTGCCAGCAGCGTCGGCGGGGGGCGACAAGAGACCCAGTACTTC. Protein sequence: CASSVGGGRQETQYF.

This clone came up once. The chain is built from TRBV27 and TRBJ2-7; D is unresolved. The CDR3 is 14 amino acids. Germline CDR1 and CDR2: MNHEY and SMNVEV (reference sequence). Trimming took off 2 bases at V and 3 bases at J, with 11 bases between the two ends. The CDR3 nucleotides are TGTGCCAGCAGTTTAAAGGGTATCGGCTACGAGCAGTACTTC. It encodes CASSLKGIGYEQYF.

The chain is built from TRBV9 and TRBJ1-2; D might be TRBD1 (5 bases). V was pared by 0 bases and J by 3 bases, with 6 bases between. The CDR3 contains 13 residues. The germline V gene has CDR1 SGDLS and CDR2 YYNGEE. CDR3 loop: CASSVGGDYGYTF. Written as DNA, the CDR3 is TGTGCCAGCAGCGTAGGGGGGGACTATGGCTACACCTTC.

The chain combines TRBV4-3 with TRBJ1-1, with D unclear. The length of the CDR3 is 14 residues. Per germline, CDR1 LGHNA and CDR2 YSLEER. Between the trimmed V and J ends, which lost 0 bases and 1 base, there was a span of 6 bases. The CDR3 coding sequence is TGCGCCAGCAGCCAAGATCTCGGGAACACTGAAGCTTTCTTT. Translating gives CASSQDLGNTEAFF.

This chain uses TRBV11-2 with TRBJ2-1; 12 nucleotides align to TRBD2. CDR3 size: 16 residues. The junction had 10 bases not matched to a gene; V was cut back by 5 bases and J by 8 bases. Germline CDR1 and CDR2: SGHAT and FQNNGV. The DNA of the CDR3 is TGTGCCAGCAGCCCCAGACTAGCGGGAGAAGGGGATGAGCAGTTCTTC. It yields the protein CASSPRLAGEGDEQFF.

This clone was seen a handful of times. This chain links TRBV10-3 with TRBJ1-1; 8 bases align to TRBD1. The CDR3 runs to 14 residues. The junction had 8 bases not matched to a gene; V was cut back by 10 bases and J by 1 base. Germline-derived CDR1 and CDR2 are ENHRY and SYGVKD. CDR3 residues: CATKPGQANTEAFF. The CDR3 DNA sequence: TGTGCCACTAAACCGGGACAGGCGAACACTGAAGCTTTCTTT.

The rearrangement uses TRBV6-1 and TRBJ2-7; 10 bases are shared with TRBD1. After removal of 5 bases from V and 3 bases from J, the junction contained 7 bases not matched to a gene. This CDR3 has 15 residues. Germline CDR1 and CDR2: MNHNS and SASEGT. CDR3 bases: TGTGCCAGCAGTCCCTCAGGGACAGGGGTCTACGAGCAGTACTTC. The encoded protein is CASSPSGTGVYEQYF.

This clone was seen a single time. The CDR3 loop reads CASSYSTRRPNYGYTF. CDR3 coding DNA: TGTGCCAGCAGTTACTCTACCCGCAGACCTAACTATGGCTACACCTTC. J is TRBJ1-2 and V is TRBV6-5; D is undetermined. The germline CDR1 and CDR2 sequences are MNHEY and SVGAGI. The V end lost 0 bases, the J end lost 0 bases, and 11 bases lay between the germline ends. The CDR3 has 16 amino acids.

This clone was recorded a few times. The V call is TRBV9, the J call TRBJ2-5, with TRBD2 identical over 8 bases. CDR3 length: 15 amino acids. V trimming: 4 bases; J trimming: 5 bases; junction bases outside the gene matches: 10. Germline V lookup: CDR1 SGDLS, CDR2 YYNGEE. CDR3 sequence reads: CASSLSNGRGETQYF. CDR3 bases: TGTGCCAGCAGCCTAAGTAACGGGAGGGGCGAGACCCAGTACTTC.

V gene TRBV4-1 combines with J gene TRBJ2-7; no reliable D call. V was pared by 1 base and J by 1 base, with 8 bases between. CDR3 size: 14 residues. CDR1 and CDR2 from the germline V gene are MGHRA and YSYEKL. CDR3 protein: CASSQGPRSYEQYF. Here the CDR3 DNA reads TGCGCCAGCAGCCAAGGTCCCCGTTCCTACGAGCAGTACTTC.

The chain links TRBV6-5 to TRBJ1-1, with 9 bases matching TRBD1. The CDR3 covers 13 residues. V was pared by 6 bases and J by 5 bases, with 4 bases of the junction left unmatched. Germline lookup yields CDR1 MNHEY and CDR2 SVGAGI. CDR3 in amino acids: CASSLQGATEAFF. DNA of the CDR3: TGTGCCAGCAGCTTACAGGGGGCAACTGAAGCTTTCTTT.

The table lists this clone with a few counts. A far larger clone differs by one base, so this is likely a read error. The same CDR3 is also encoded by other DNA sequences in this sample. The chain joins TRBV5-1 to TRBJ1-5; D may be TRBD1 (5 bases). Germline assignment: CDR1 SGHRS and CDR2 YFSETQ. The CDR3 sequence is 16 residues long. V lost 0 bases and J lost 5, with 15 bases in between. Here the CDR3 DNA reads TGCGCCAGCAGCTTGGCCTCGCAGGGACCGTATCAGCCCCAGCATTTT. Encoded protein: CASSLASQGPYQPQHF.

The chain recombines TRBV7-8 with TRBJ2-2, with D perhaps assigned TRBD1 or TRBD2 (5 bases each). Trimming stripped 6 bases from V and 3 bases from J, with 14 bases between. CDR1 is SGHVS, CDR2 FQNEAQ, per germline. This CDR3 contains 15 residues. In DNA form, the CDR3 reads TGTGCCAGCAGGCCGGGACCAAGCTACACCGGGGAGCTGTTTTTT. Amino acid sequence: CASRPGPSYTGELFF.

The chain employs TRBV11-3 and TRBJ2-7, with D possibly TRBD2 on 6 matching bases. Germline CDR1 reads SGHNT; CDR2 reads YENEEA. Trimming pared 5 bases from V and 7 bases from J, leaving 18 bases between. There are 14 residues in the CDR3. The CDR3 DNA reads TGTGCCAGCAGCCTCGGGACTCCCGTTGGGGAGCAGTACTTC. It yields the protein CASSLGTPVGEQYF.

This clone was seen many times. V and J are TRBV25-1 and TRBJ2-1, with 9 bases that match TRBD1. Per germline, CDR1 MGHDK and CDR2 SYGVNS. The CDR3 extends over 13 amino acids. The junction had 3 bases not matched to a gene; V was cut back by 3 bases and J by 9 bases. The CDR3 loop reads CASSEDRGGEQFF. The CDR3 DNA reads as TGTGCCAGCAGTGAGGACAGGGGTGGTGAGCAGTTCTTC.

The rearrangement links TRBV11-2 to TRBJ1-6; 7 nucleotides match TRBD1. The CDR3 covers 17 residues. Trimming at V came to 5 bases and at J to 9 bases, leaving 16 bases not matched to a gene. Per germline, CDR1 SGHAT and CDR2 FQNNGV. The CDR3 sequence: CASSRYSEDRRGSPLHF. CDR3 in DNA: TGTGCCAGCAGCCGATATTCCGAGGACAGGAGGGGTTCACCCCTCCACTTT.

This clone was seen only once. This rearrangement joins TRBV28 to TRBJ2-7; the match to TRBD2 covers 7 bases. J was trimmed by 5 bases and V by 4 bases; bases with no gene match: 5. Germline V gene lookup returns CDR1 MDHEN and CDR2 SYDVKM. This CDR3 has 13 amino acids. The CDR3 nucleotides are TGTGCCAGCAGTTACGCGGGAGTCGACGAGCAGTACTTC. Encoded protein: CASSYAGVDEQYF.

V usage is TRBV4-1 and J usage is TRBJ2-1; 10 bases line up with TRBD1. This CDR3 has 17 residues. With V trimmed by 6 bases and J by 5 bases, 13 bases remained unmatched. Germline assignment: CDR1 MGHRA and CDR2 YSYEKL. The CDR3 region has the DNA TGCGCCAGCAGACCCTACGATTCCGGGACAGGGGACAATGAGCAGTTCTTC. It codes for CASRPYDSGTGDNEQFF.

The CDR3 sequence is CASSDNSGANVLTF. The CDR3 region has the DNA TGTGCCAGCAGTGACAACTCTGGGGCCAACGTCCTGACTTTC. The gene calls are TRBV6-4 and TRBJ2-6; D is uncertain. Deletions cut 2 bases from V and 0 bases from J, with 2 bases between. Looked up from germline, CDR1 is MRHNA and CDR2 is SNTAGT. The CDR3 consists of 14 residues.

The rearrangement links TRBV28 to TRBJ2-2; D could derive from TRBD1 or TRBD2 (5 bases each). V lost 6 bases to trimming and J lost 0 bases, with 11 bases between them. CDR1 is MDHEN and CDR2 is SYDVKM in the germline V gene. There are 15 residues in the CDR3. DNA for the CDR3: TGTGCCAGCAGCTTAGGGACGGCGAACACCGGGGAGCTGTTTTTT. Its protein product is CASSLGTANTGELFF.

This clone was seen only once. This chain joins TRBV7-6 and TRBJ2-1; D is uncertain. Germline V CDR1 and CDR2: SGHVS, FNYEAQ. The CDR3 is 14 residues long. V was trimmed by 1 base and J by 6 bases, leaving 10 bases between them. CDR3 in DNA: TGTGCCAGCAGCTTAGTAGGGCCGAGCAATGAGCAGTTCTTC. Translating gives CASSLVGPSNEQFF.

The V gene is TRBV28, the J gene TRBJ1-2; D is uncertain. With 5 bases removed from V and 6 bases from J, the gap between germline ends came to 13 bases. Germline assignment: CDR1 MDHEN and CDR2 SYDVKM. CDR3 length equals 13 residues. The CDR3 is CASSVFSGHGYTF. The DNA of the CDR3 is TGTGCCAGCAGTGTATTCTCGGGTCATGGCTACACCTTC.

The chain joins TRBV9 to TRBJ2-7; 10 bases map to TRBD2. After removal of 0 bases from V and 4 bases from J, the junction contained 4 bases not matched to a gene. The CDR3 is 15 amino acids. Germline CDR1 reads SGDLS; CDR2 reads YYNGEE. CDR3 bases: TGTGCCAGCAGCGTAGAGGCTAGCGGGAGTTACGAGCAGTACTTC. This codes for CASSVEASGSYEQYF.

The chain carries TRBV27 and TRBJ1-1; D is uncertain. Trimming removed 10 bases from V and 4 bases from J, with 13 bases in between. The CDR3 is 12 amino acids. CDR1 is MNHEY and CDR2 is SMNVEV in the germline V gene (reference sequence). Here the CDR3 DNA reads TGTGCCACCGGGGTTTTTGCCACTGAAGCTTTCTTT. This codes for CATGVFATEAFF.

This clone is labeled medium-sized. This chain connects TRBV7-2 to TRBJ1-1, with TRBD1 identical over 7 bases. The CDR3 contains 13 residues. Looked up from germline, CDR1 is SGHTA and CDR2 is FQGNSA. V lost 5 bases to trimming and J lost 5 bases; unmatched junction nucleotides: 5. The CDR3 sequence is CASSAQGTTEAFF. The CDR3 DNA reads as TGTGCCAGCAGCGCACAGGGGACGACTGAAGCTTTCTTT.

The chain combines TRBV7-9 with TRBJ2-1; TRBD2 matches at 7 bases. V dropped 4 bases and J dropped 0; count of bases not matched to a gene: 6. There are 16 residues in the CDR3. Germline values: CDR1 SEHNR, CDR2 FQNEAQ (reference sequence). As DNA, the CDR3 is TGTGCCAGCAGCTCAACTAGCGTTAGCTCCTACAATGAGCAGTTCTTC. Its translation is CASSSTSVSSYNEQFF.

This chain links TRBV30 with TRBJ2-1; D is uncertain. Germline assignment: CDR1 GTSNPN and CDR2 SVGIG (reference sequence). The CDR3 runs to 10 residues. Trimming took off 0 bases at V and 11 bases at J, with 5 bases between the two ends. CDR3 residues: CAWSVGQQFF. The CDR3 DNA sequence: TGTGCCTGGAGTGTAGGCCAGCAGTTCTTC.

The chain combines TRBV4-1 with TRBJ2-7; possibly TRBD1 for D (6 bases). Trimming pared 2 bases from V and 5 bases from J, leaving 13 bases between. The CDR3 consists of 14 residues. Germline loops: CDR1 MGHRA, CDR2 YSYEKL. The CDR3 DNA reads TGCGCCAGCAGCCAACCAGACAGGACGAACGAGCAGTACTTC. Translating gives CASSQPDRTNEQYF.